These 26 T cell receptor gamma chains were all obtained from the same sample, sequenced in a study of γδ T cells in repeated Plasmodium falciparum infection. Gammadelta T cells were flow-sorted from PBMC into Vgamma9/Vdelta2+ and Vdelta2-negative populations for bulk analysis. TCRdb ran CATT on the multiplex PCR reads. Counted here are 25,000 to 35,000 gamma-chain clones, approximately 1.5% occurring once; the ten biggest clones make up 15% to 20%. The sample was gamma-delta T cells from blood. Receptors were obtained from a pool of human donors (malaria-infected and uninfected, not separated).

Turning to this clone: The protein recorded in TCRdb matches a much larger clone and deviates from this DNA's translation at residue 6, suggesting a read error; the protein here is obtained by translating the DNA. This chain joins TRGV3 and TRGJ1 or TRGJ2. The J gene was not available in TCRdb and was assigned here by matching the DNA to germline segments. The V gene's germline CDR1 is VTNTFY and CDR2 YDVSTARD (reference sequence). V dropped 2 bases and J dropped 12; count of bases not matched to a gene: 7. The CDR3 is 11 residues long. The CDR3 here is CATWDMPRKLF. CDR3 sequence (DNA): TGTGCCACCTGGGACATGCCAAGGAAACTCTTT.

CDR3 loop: CATLRGKKLF. DNA of the CDR3: TGTGCCACCCTCCGGGGAAAGAAACTCTTT. The chain has TRGV4 and TRGJ1 or TRGJ2. The J gene, absent from TCRdb, was called here by matching the DNA to germline. This CDR3 region has 10 residues. Trimming removed 9 bases from V and 10 bases from J; junction bases left unmatched: 9. Germline values: CDR1 EGSTGY, CDR2 YDSYTSSV.

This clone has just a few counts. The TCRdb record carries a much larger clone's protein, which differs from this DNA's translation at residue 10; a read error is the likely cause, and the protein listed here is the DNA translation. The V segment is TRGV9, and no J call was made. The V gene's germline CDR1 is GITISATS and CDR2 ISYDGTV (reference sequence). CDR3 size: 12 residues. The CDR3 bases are TGTGCCTTGTGGGCCCGCCCGGGCAAGAGACTCTTT. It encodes CALWARPGKRLF.

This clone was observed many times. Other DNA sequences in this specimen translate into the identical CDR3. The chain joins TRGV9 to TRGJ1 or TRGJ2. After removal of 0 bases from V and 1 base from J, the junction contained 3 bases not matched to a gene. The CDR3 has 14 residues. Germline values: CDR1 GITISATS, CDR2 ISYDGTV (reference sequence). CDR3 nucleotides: TGTGCCTTGTGGGAGGTGCTCAATTATTATAAGAAACTCTTT. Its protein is CALWEVLNYYKKLF.

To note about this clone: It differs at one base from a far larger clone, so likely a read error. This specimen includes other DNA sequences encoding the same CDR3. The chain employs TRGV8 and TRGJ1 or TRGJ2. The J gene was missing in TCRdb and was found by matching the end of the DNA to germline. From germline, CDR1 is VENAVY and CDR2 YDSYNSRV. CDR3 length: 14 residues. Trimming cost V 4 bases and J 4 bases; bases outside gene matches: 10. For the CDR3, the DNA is TGTGCCACCTGGGACAGAGCCTCGTATTATAAGAAACTCTTT. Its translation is CATWDRASYYKKLF.

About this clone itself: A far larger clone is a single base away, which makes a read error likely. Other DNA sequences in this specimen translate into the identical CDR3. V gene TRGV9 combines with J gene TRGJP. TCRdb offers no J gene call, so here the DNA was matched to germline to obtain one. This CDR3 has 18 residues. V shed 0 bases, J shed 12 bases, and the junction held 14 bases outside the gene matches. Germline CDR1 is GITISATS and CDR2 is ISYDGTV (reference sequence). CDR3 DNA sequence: TGTGCCTTGTGGGAGGTGTCGGCAGATGTTGCGGGCAAAAAAATCAAGGTATTT. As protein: CALWEVSADVAGKKIKVF.

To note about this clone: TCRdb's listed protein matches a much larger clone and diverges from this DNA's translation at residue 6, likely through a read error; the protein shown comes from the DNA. The CDR3, as DNA: TGTGCCTTGTGGGAGGCGCATGTAAAAGAGTTGGGCAAAAAAATCAAGGTATTT. It is translated as CALWEAHVKELGKKIKVF. J is TRGJP and V is TRGV9. TCRdb lists no J gene, so it was determined here by aligning the DNA to germline. Trimming took 2 bases from V and 5 from J; bases not matched to a gene: 9. The CDR3 spans 18 residues. The germline gives CDR1 GITISATS, CDR2 ISYDGTV (reference sequence).

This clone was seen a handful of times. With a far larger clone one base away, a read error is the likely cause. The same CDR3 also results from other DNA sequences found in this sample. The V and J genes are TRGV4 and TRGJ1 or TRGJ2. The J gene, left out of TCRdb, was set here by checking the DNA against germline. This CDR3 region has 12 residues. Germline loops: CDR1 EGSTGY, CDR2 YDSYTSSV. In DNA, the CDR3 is TGTGCTACCTGGGTCCACGGCCATAAGAAACTCTTT. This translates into CATWVHGHKKLF.

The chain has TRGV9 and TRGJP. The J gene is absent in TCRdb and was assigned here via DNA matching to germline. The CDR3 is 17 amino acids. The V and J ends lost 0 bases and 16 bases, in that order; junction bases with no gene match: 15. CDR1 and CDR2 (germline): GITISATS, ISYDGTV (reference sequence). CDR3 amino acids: CALWEVRKSWAKKIKVF. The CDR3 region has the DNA TGTGCCTTGTGGGAGGTGCGCAAGAGTTGGGCAAAAAAAATCAAGGTATTT.

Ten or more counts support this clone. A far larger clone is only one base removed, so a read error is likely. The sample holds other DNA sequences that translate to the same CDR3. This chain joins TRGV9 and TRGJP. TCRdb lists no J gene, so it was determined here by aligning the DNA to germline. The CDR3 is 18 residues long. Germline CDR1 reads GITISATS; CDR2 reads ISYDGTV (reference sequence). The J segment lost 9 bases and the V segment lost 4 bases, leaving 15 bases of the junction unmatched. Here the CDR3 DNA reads TGTGCCTTGTGGGACCAGGGCGCTTTCGGGTTGGGCAAAAAAATCAAGGTATTT. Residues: CALWDQGAFGLGKKIKVF.

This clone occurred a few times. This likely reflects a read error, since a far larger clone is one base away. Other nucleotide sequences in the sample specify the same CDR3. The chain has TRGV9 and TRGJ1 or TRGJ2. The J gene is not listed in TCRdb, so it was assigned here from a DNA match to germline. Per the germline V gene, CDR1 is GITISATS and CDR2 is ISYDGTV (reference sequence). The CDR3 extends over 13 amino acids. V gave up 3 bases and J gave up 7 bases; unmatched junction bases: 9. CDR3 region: CALWERLYYKKLF. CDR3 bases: TGTGCCTTGTGGGAGCGCCTTTACTATAAGAAACTCTTT.

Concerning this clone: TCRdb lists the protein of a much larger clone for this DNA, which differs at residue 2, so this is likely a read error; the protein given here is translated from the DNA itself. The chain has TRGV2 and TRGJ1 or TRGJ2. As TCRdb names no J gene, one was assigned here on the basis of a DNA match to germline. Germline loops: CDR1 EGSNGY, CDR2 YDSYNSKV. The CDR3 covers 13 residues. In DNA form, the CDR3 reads TGTACCACCTGGGACGGGCTTAGAAACGGGAAACTCTTT. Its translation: CTTWDGLRNGKLF.

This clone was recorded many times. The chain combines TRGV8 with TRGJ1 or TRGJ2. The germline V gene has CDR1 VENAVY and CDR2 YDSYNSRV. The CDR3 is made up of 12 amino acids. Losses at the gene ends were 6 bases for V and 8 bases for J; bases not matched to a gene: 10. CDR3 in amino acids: CATWTRVDKKLF. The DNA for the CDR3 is TGTGCCACCTGGACTCGTGTGGATAAGAAACTCTTT.

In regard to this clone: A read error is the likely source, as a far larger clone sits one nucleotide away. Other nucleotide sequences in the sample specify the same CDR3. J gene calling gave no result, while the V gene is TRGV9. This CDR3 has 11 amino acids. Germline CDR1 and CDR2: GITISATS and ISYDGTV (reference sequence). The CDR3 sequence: CALWEVRAKLF. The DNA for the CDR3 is TGTGCCCTGTGGGAGGTGAGGGCAAAACTCTTT.

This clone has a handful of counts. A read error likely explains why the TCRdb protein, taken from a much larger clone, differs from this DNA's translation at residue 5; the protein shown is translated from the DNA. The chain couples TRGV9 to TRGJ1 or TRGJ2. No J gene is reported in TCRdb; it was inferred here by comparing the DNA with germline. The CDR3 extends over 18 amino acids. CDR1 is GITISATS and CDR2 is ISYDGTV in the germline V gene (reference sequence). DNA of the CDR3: TGTGCCTTGTGGAAGGTATCCCAAGGGCTATCGAATTATTATAAGAAACTCTTT. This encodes CALWKVSQGLSNYYKKLF.

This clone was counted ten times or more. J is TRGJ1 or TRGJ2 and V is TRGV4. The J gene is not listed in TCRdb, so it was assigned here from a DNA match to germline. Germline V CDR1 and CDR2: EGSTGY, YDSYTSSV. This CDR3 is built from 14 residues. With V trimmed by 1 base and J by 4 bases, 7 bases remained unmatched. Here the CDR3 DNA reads TGTGCCACCTGGGATGGCTCCGGATATTATAAGAAACTCTTT. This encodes CATWDGSGYYKKLF.

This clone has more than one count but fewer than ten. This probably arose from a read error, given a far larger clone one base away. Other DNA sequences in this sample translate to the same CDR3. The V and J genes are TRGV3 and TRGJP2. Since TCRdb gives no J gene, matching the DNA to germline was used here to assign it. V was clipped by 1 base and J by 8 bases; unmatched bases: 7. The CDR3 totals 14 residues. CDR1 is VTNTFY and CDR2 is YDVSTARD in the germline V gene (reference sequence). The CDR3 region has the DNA TGTGCCACCTGGGACAGATCAAGGGATTGGATCAAGACGTTT. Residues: CATWDRSRDWIKTF.

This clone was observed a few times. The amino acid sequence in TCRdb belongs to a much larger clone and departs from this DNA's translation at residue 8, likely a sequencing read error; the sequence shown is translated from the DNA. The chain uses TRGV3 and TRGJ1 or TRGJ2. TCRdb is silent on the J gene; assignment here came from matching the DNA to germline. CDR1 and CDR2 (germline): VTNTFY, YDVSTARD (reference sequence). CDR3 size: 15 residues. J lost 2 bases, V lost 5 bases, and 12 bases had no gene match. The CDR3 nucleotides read TGTGCCACCTGGGCAATAAACCTCCATTATTATAAGAAACTCTTT. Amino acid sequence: CATWAINLHYYKKLF.

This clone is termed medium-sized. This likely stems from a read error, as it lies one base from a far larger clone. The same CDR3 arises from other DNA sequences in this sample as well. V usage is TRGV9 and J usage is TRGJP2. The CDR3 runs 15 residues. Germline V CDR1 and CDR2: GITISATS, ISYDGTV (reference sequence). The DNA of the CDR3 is TGTGCCTTGTGGGAGCCGGTCGGTAGTGACTGGATCAAGACGTTT. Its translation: CALWEPVGSDWIKTF.

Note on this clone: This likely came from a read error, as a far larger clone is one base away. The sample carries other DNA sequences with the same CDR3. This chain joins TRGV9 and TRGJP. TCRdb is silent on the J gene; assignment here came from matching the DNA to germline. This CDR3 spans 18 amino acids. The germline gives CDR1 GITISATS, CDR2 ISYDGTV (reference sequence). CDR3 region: CALWEVHVKELGKKIKVF. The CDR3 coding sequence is TGTGCCTTGTGGGAGGTGCATGTAAAAGAGTTGGGCAAAAAGATCAAGGTATTT.

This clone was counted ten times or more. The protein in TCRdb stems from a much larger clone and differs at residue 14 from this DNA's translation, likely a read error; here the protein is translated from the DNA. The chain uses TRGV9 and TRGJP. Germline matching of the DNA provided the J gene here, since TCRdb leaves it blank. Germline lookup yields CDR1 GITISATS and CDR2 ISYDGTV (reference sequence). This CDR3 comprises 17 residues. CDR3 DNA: TGTGCCTTGTGGGAGGTGCCCTCGGAGTTGGGCAAAAAAACCAAGGTATTT. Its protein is CALWEVPSELGKKTKVF.

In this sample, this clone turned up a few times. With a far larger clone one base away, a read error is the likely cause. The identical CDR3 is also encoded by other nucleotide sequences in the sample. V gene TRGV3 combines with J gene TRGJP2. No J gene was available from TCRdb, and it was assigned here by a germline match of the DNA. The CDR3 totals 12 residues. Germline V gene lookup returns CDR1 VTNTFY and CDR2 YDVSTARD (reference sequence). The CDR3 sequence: CATWDRDWIKTF. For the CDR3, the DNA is TGTGCCACCTGGGACCGTGACTGGATCAAGACGTTT.

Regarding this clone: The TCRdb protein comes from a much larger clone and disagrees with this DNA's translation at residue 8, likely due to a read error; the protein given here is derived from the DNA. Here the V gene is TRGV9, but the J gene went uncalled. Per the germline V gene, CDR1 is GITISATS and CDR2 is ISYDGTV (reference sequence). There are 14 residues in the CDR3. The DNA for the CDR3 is TGTGCCTTGTGGGATTCCACGAGGGGTAAGCGAAAACTCTTT. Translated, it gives CALWDSTRGKRKLF.

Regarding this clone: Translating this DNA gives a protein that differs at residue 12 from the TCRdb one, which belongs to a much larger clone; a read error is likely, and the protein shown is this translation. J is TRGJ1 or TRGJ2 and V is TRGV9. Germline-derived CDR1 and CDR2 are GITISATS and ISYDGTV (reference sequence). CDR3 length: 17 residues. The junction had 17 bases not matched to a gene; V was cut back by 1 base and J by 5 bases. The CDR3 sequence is CALWEVTLWDIHYKKLF. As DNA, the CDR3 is TGTGCCTTGTGGGAGGTCACTCTGTGGGACATTCATTATAAGAAACTCTTT.

The CDR3, as DNA: TGTGCCACCTGGGATGGGATCTTATCCACTGGTTGGTTCAAGATATTT. The encoded protein is CATWDGILSTGWFKIF. The rearrangement uses TRGV4 and TRGJP1. The J gene, missing from TCRdb, was assigned here through DNA to germline matching. Unmatched junction bases numbered 7, after V lost 0 bases and J lost 3 bases. The CDR3 totals 16 residues. Germline V gene sequence: CDR1 EGSTGY, CDR2 YDSYTSSV.

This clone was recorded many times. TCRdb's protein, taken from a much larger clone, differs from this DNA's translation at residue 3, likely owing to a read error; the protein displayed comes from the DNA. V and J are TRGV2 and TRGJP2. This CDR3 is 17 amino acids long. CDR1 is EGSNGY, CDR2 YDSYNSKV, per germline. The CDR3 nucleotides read TGTGCCTCCTGGGACCTACAGACGTATAGTAGTGATTGGATCAAGACGTTT. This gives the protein CASWDLQTYSSDWIKTF.